This T cell receptor beta chain was identified during a study of T-cell reconstitution after alpha-beta-depleted transplantation in children. Findings and caveats of the study: Reportedly, alpha-beta T cells present about two months post-transplant originated from several hundred expanded clones of graft origin. At the one-year point after transplant, T-cell counts and TCRbeta diversity were found to come mostly from T cells that had been newly produced.

This clonotype showed up just a few times. Its target is unknown. This CDR3 spans 13 amino acids. CDR1 DFQATT and CDR2 SNEGSKA come from the germline V gene (reference sequence). Trimming took 3 bases from V and 4 from J, leaving 13 bases between them. Library preparation (for TCRbeta) was performed with unique molecular identifiers. In TCRdb, the PCR reads were re-called with MiXCR into one record per CDR3 protein. The profile shows about 980,000 distinct CDR3 sequences, roughly 29% of them singletons. This sequence joins TRBV20-1 and TRBJ2-7; D gene ambiguous. The sample here was PBMCs, mostly from graft donor cells, taken 360 days after TCRalphabeta/CD19-depleted stem cell transplant. This receptor was obtained from a boy under three years old who had a stem cell transplant for SCID, so the T cells may come from the graft donor. DNA for the CDR3: TGCAGTGCTAGCCACAAGGGTAATTACGAGCAGTACTTC. Encoded protein: CSASHKGNYEQYF.